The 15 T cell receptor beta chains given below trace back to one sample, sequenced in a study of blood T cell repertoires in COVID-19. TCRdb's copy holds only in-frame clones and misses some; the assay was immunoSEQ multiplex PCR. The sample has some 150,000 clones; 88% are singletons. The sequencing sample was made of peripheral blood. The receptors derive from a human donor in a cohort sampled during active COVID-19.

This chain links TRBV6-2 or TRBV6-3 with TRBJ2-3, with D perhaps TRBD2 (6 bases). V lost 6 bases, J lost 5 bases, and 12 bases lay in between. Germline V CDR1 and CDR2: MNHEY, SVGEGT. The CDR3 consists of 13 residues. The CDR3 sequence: CASSPFGGDTQYF. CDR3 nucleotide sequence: TGTGCCAGCAGCCCTTTCGGGGGAGATACGCAGTATTTT.

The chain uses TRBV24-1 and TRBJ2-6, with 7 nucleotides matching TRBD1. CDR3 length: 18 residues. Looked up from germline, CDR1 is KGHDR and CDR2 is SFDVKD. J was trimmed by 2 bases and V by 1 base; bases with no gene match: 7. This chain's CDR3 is CATSDFRQGWAGANVLTF. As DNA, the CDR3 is TGTGCCACCAGTGATTTCCGACAGGGATGGGCTGGGGCCAACGTCCTGACTTTC.

DNA of the CDR3: TGTGCTACCGAGGGAACCGAAGAGACCCAGTACTTC. As protein: CATEGTEETQYF. The chain has TRBV7-6 and TRBJ2-5; D may be TRBD2 (5 bases). Germline CDR1 is SGHVS and CDR2 is FNYEAQ. CDR3 length equals 12 residues.

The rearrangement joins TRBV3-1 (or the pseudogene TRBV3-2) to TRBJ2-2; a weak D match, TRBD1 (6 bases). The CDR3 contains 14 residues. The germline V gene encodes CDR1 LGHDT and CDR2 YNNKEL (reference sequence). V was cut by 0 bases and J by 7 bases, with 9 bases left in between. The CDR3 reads CASSQEDRVGELFF. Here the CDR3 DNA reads TGTGCCAGCAGCCAAGAGGACAGAGTCGGGGAGCTGTTTTTT.

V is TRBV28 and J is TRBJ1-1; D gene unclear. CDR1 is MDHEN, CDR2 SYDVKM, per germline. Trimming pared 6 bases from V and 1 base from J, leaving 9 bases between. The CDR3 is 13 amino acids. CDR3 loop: CASRKQRNTEAFF. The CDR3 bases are TGTGCCAGCAGAAAACAGAGGAACACTGAAGCTTTCTTT.

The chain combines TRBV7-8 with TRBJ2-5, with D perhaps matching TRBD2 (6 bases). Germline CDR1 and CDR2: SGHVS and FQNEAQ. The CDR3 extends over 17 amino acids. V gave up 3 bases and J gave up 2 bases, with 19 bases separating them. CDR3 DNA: TGTGCCAGCAGCTTCAGGGACGGATTGGGACTGCAAGAGACCCAGTACTTC. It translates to CASSFRDGLGLQETQYF.

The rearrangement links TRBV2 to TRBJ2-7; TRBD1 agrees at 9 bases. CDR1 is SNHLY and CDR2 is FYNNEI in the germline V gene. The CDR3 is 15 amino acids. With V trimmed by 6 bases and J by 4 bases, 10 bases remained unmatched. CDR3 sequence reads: CASRANRGRGYEQYF. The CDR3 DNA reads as TGTGCCAGCAGAGCCAACAGGGGGCGAGGGTACGAGCAGTACTTC.

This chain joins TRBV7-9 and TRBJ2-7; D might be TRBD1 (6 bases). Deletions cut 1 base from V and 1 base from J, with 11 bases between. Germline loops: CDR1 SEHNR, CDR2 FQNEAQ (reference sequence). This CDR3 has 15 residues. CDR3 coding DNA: TGTGCCAGCAGCTTAGGGACCGGACAGTCCTACGAGCAGTACTTC. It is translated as CASSLGTGQSYEQYF.

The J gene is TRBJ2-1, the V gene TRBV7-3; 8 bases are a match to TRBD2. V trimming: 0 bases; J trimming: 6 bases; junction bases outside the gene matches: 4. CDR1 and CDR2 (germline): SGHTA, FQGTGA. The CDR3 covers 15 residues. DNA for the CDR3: TGTGCCAGCAGCTTAACCTCGGGAGGGCTCAATGAGCAGTTCTTC. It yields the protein CASSLTSGGLNEQFF. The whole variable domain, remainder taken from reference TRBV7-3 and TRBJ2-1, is GAGVSQTPSNKVTEKGKYVELRCDPISGHTALYWYRQSLGQGPEFLIYFQGTGAADDSGLPNDRFFAVRPEGSVSTLKIQRTERGDSAVYLCASSLTSGGLNEQFFGPGTRLTVL.

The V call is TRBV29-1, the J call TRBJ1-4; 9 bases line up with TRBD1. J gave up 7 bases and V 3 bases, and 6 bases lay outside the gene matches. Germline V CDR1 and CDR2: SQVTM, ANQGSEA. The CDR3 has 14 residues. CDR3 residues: CSVDLGQGGEKLFF. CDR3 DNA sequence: TGCAGCGTTGATTTGGGACAGGGTGGTGAAAAACTGTTTTTT.

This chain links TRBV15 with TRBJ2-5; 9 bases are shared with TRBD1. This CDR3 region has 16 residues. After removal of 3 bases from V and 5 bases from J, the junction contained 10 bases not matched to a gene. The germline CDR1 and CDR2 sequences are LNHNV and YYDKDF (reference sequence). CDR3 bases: TGTGCCACCAGCAGCCATACAGGGGGCTTTGGGGAGACCCAGTACTTC. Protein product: CATSSHTGGFGETQYF.

CDR3 bases: TGTGCCACCAGTGATCCCGGGGGGACAGATACGCAGTATTTT. It translates to CATSDPGGTDTQYF. The J gene is TRBJ2-3, the V gene TRBV24-1; the match to TRBD2 covers 7 bases. Trimming took 3 bases from V and 3 from J; bases not matched to a gene: 2. Per the germline V gene, CDR1 is KGHDR and CDR2 is SFDVKD. The CDR3 contains 14 residues.

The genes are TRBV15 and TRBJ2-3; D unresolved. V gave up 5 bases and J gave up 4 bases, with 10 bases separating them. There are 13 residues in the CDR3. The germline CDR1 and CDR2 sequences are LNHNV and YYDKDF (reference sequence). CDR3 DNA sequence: TGTGCCACCAGCCAAGAGTTGGCAGATACGCAGTATTTT. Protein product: CATSQELADTQYF.

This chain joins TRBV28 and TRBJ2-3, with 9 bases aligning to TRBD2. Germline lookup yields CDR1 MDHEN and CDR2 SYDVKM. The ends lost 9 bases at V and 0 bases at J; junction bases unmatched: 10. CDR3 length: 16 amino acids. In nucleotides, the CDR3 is TGTGCCAGTACTATTAGCGGGGGCACTAGCACAGATACGCAGTATTTT. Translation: CASTISGGTSTDTQYF.

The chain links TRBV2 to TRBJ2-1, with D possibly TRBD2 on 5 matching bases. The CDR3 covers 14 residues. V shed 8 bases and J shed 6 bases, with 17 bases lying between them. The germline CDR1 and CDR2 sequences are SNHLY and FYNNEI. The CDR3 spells CASQDGISVNEQFF. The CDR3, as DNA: TGTGCCAGCCAGGACGGGATTTCAGTCAATGAGCAGTTCTTC.